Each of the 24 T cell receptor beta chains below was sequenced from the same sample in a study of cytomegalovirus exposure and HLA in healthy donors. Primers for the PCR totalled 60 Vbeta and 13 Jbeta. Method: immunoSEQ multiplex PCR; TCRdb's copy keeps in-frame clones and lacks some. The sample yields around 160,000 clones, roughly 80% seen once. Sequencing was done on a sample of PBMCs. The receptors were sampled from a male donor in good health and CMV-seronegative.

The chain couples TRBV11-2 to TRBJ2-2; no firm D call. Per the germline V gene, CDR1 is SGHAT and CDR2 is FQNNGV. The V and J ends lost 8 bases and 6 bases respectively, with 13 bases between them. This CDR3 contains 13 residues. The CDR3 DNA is TGTGCCAGCGGCGGAACGCGCGCCGGGGAGCTGTTTTTT. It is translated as CASGGTRAGELFF.

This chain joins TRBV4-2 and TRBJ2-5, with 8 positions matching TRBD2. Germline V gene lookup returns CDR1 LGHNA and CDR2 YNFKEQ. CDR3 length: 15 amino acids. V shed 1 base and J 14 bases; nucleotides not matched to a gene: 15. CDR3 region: CASSQVLGLAGPAYF. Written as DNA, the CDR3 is TGTGCCAGCAGCCAAGTGCTTGGTCTAGCGGGTCCCGCATACTTC.

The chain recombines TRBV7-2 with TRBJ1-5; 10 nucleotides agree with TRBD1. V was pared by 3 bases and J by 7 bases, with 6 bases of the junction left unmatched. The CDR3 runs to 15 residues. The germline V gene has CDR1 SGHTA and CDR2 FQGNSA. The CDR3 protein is CASSFLTGGGQPQHF. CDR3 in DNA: TGTGCCAGCAGCTTCTTGACAGGGGGCGGGCAGCCCCAGCATTTT.

CDR3 in DNA: TGCAGCGTTGAAGATCCAGGGACAGGGTCCTACGAGCAGTACTTC. Encoded protein: CSVEDPGTGSYEQYF. The chain employs TRBV29-1 and TRBJ2-7, with 9 bases fitting TRBD1. After removal of 0 bases from V and 1 base from J, the junction contained 4 bases not matched to a gene. This CDR3 comprises 15 residues. Germline V lookup: CDR1 SQVTM, CDR2 ANQGSEA.

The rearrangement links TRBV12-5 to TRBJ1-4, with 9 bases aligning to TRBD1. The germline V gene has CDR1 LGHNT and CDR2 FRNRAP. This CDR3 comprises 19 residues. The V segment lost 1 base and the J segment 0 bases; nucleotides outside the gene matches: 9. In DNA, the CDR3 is TGTGCTAGTGGTTTGGGGGACAGGGTCTCCTTTGCAACTAATGAAAAACTGTTTTTT. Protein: CASGLGDRVSFATNEKLFF.

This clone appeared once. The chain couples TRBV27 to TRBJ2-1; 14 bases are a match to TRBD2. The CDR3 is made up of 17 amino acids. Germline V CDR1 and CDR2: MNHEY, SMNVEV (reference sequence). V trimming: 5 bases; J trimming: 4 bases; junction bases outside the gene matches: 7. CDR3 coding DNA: TGTGCCAGCAGTCCAAGACTAGCGGGAGGGCCATACAATGAGCAGTTCTTC. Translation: CASSPRLAGGPYNEQFF.

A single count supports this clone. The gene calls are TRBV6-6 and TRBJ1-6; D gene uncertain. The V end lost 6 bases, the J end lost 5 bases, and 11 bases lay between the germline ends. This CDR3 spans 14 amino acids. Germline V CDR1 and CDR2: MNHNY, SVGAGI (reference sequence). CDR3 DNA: TGTGCCAGCAGCAAAACAGTGAATAATTCACCCCTCCACTTT. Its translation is CASSKTVNNSPLHF.

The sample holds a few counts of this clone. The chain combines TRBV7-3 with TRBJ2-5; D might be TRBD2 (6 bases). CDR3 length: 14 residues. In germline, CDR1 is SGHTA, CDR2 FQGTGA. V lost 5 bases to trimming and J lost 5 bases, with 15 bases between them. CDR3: CASSPGFGGETQYF. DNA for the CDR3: TGTGCCAGCAGCCCCGGCTTCGGAGGGGAGACCCAGTACTTC.

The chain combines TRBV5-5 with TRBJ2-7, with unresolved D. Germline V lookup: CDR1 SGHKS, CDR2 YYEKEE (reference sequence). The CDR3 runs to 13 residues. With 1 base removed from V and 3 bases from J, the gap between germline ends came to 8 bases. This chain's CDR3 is CASSLLLYYEQYF. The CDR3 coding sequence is TGTGCCAGCAGCTTGCTGTTATACTACGAGCAGTACTTC.

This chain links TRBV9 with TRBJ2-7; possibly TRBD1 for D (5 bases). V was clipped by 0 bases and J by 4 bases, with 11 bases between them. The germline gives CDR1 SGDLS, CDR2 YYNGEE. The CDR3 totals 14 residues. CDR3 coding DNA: TGTGCCAGCAGCGTAGGAACAGGTAATTACGAGCAGTACTTC. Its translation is CASSVGTGNYEQYF. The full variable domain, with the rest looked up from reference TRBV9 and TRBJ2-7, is DSGVTQTPKHLITATGQRVTLRCSPRSGDLSVYWYQQSLDQGLQFLIQYYNGEERAKGNILERFSAQQFPDLHSELNLSSLELGDSALYFCASSVGTGNYEQYFGPGTRLTVT.

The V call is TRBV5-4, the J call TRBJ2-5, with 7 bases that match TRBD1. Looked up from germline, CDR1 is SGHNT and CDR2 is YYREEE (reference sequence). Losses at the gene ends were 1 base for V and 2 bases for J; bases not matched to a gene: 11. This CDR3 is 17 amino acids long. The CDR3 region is CASSLYRGRGIQETQYF. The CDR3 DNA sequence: TGTGCCAGCAGCTTGTATCGGGGCAGGGGGATACAAGAGACCCAGTACTTC.

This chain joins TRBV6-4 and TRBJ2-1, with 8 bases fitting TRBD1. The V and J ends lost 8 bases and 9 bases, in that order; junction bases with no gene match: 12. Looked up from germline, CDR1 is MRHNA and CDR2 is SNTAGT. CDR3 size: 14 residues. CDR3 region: CASRKDRAWSEQFF. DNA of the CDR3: TGTGCCAGCCGAAAGGACAGGGCGTGGAGTGAGCAGTTCTTC.

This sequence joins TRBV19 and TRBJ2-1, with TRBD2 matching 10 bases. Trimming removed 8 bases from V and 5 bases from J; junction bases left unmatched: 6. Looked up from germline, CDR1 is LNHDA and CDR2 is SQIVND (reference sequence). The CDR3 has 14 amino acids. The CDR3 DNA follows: TGTGCCAGTTCCCGGACTAGCGGAAACAATGAGCAGTTCTTC. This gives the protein CASSRTSGNNEQFF.

CDR3 nucleotide sequence: TGTGCCAGCTCGATACGAACAGGGACGGATCAGCCCCAGCATTTT. It codes for CASSIRTGTDQPQHF. The V gene is TRBV18, the J gene TRBJ1-5, with a tentative D call TRBD1 (6 bases). The CDR3 consists of 15 residues. Germline lookup yields CDR1 KGHSH and CDR2 LQKENI. The ends were cut back, 6 bases at V and 5 bases at J, with 17 bases in the middle.

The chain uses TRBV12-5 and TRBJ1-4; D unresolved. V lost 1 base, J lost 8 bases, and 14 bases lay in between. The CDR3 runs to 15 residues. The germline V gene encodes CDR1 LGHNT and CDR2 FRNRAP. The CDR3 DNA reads TGTGCTAGTGGTTTGGCTGGGTTGGGAGAAGAAAAACTGTTTTTT. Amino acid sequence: CASGLAGLGEEKLFF. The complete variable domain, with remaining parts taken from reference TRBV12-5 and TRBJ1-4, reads DARVTQTPRHKVTEMGQEVTMRCQPILGHNTVFWYRQTMMQGLELLAYFRNRAPLDDSGMPKDRFSAEMPDATLATLKIQPSEPRDSAVYFCASGLAGLGEEKLFFGSGTQLSVL.

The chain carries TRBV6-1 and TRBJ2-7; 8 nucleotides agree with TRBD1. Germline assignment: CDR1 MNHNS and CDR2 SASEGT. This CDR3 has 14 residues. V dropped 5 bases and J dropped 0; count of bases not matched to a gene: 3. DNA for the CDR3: TGTGCCAGCAGTTCCGGGACAGGCTCCTACGAGCAGTACTTC. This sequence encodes CASSSGTGSYEQYF.

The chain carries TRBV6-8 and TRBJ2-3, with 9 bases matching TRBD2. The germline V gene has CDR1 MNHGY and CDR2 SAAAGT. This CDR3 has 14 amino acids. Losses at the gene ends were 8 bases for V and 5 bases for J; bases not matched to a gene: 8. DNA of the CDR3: TGTGCCAGCGAAGGGGCGGGGGGGCAAGATACGCAGTATTTT. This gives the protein CASEGAGGQDTQYF.

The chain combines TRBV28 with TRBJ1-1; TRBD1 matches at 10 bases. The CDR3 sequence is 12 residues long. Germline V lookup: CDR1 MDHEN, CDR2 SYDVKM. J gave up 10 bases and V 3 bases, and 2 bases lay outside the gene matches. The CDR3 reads CASSFGQGVAFF. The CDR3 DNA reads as TGTGCCAGCAGTTTCGGACAGGGGGTAGCTTTCTTT. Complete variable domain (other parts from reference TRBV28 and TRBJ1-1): DVKVTQSSRYLVKRTGEKVFLECVQDMDHENMFWYRQDPGLGLRLIYFSYDVKMKEKGDIPEGYSVSREKKERFSLILESASTNQTSMYLCASSFGQGVAFFGQGTRLTVV.

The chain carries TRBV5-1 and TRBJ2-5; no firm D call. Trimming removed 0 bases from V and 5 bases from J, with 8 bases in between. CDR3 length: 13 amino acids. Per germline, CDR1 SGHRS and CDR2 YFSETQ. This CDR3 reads CASSLGVRETQYF. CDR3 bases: TGCGCCAGCAGCTTGGGGGTGAGGGAGACCCAGTACTTC.

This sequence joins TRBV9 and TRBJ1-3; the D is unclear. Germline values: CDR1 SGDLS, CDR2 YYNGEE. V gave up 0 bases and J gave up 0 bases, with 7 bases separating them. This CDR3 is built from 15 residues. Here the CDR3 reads CASSVEWSSGNTIYF. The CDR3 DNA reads TGTGCCAGCAGCGTAGAGTGGAGCTCTGGAAACACCATATATTTT.

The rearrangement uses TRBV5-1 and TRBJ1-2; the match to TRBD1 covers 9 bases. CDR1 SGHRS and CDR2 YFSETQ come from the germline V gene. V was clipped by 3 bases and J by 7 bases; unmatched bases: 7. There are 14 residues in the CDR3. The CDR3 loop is CASSSSGTGSGYTF. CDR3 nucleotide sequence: TGCGCCAGCAGCTCCTCCGGGACAGGGTCTGGCTACACCTTC. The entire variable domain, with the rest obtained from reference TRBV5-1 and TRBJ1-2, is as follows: KAGVTQTPRYLIKTRGQQVTLSCSPISGHRSVSWYQQTPGQGLQFLFEYFSETQRNKGNFPGRFSGRQFSNSRSEMNVSTLELGDSALYLCASSSSGTGSGYTFGSGTRLTVV.

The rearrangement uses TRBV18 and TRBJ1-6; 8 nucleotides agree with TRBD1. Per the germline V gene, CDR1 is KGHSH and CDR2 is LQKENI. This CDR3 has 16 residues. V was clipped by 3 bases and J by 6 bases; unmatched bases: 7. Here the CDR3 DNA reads TGTGCCAGCTCACCCGGGCAGGGGGCGTCTAATTCACCCCTCCACTTT. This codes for CASSPGQGASNSPLHF.

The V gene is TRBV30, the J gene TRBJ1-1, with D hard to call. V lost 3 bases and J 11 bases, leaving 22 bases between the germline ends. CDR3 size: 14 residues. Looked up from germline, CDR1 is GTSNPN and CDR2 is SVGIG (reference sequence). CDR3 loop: CAWSRIATRSGAFF. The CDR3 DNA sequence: TGTGCCTGGAGCCGGATAGCAACGCGGAGCGGCGCTTTCTTT.

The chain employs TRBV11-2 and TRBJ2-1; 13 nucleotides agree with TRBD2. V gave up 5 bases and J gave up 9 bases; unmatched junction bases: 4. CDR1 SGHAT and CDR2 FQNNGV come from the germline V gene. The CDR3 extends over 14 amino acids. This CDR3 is CASSPGLAGTEQFF. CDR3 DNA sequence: TGTGCCAGCAGCCCGGGACTAGCGGGAACTGAGCAGTTCTTC.